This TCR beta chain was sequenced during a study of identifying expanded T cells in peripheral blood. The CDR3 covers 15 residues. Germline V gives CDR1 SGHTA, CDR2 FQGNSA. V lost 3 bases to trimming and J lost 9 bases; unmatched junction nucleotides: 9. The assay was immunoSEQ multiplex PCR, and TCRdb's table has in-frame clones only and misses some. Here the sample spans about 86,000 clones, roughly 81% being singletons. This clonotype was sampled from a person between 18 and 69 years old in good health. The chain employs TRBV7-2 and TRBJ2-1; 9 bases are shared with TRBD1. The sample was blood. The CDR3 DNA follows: TGTGCCAGCAGCTTCACCAGGACAGGGGTGAGTGAGCAGTTCTTC. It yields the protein CASSFTRTGVSEQFF.